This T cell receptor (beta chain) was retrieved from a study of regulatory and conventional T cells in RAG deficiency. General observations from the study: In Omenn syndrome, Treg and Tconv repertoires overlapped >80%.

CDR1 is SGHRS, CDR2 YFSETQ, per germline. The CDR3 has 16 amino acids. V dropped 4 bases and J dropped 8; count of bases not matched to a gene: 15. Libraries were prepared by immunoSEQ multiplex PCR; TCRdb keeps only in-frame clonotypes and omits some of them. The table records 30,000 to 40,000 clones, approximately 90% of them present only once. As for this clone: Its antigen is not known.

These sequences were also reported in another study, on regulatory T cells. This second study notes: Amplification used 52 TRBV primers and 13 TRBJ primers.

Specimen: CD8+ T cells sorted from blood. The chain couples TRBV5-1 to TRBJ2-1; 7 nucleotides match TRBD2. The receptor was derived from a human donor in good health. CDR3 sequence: CASSPVSGATRYEQFF. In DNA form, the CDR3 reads TGCGCCAGCAGCCCAGTCAGCGGGGCCACTAGGTATGAGCAGTTCTTC.